Below, 9 T cell receptor beta chains from the same sample are listed, as sequenced in a study of memory CD4+ T cells and cytomegalovirus serostatus. The sort gate was single viable CD3+CD4+CD8-CD45RO+ cells for memory CD4+ T cells. Some clones are missing from TCRdb's copy, which holds only in-frame ones; the method was immunoSEQ multiplex PCR. The profile covers 48,000 or so clones, with about three quarters appearing a single time and about 0.8% taken by the ten largest. The specimen was memory CD4+ T cells from blood. The receptor set was obtained from an adult in good health and CMV-seronegative.

This clone was detected only once. The chain employs TRBV5-1 and TRBJ1-1, with a weak D call TRBD1 (6 bases). The germline V gene encodes CDR1 SGHRS and CDR2 YFSETQ. This CDR3 has 14 amino acids. The ends were cut back, 4 bases at V and 4 bases at J, with 14 bases in the middle. As DNA, the CDR3 is TGCGCCAGCAGCCCGGACACAGGGACCACTGAAGCTTTCTTT. Protein sequence: CASSPDTGTTEAFF. Variable domain in full (rest from reference TRBV5-1 and TRBJ1-1): KAGVTQTPRYLIKTRGQQVTLSCSPISGHRSVSWYQQTPGQGLQFLFEYFSETQRNKGNFPGRFSGRQFSNSRSEMNVSTLELGDSALYLCASSPDTGTTEAFFGQGTRLTVV.

The rearrangement joins TRBV30 to TRBJ1-2; the D gene is possibly TRBD1 (5 bases). CDR1 is GTSNPN, CDR2 SVGIG, per germline (reference sequence). CDR3 length equals 14 residues. Trimming pared 3 bases from V and 0 bases from J, leaving 11 bases between. The CDR3 DNA sequence: TGTGCCTGGAGGGGACTCTTAGCTAACTATGGCTACACCTTC. This gives the protein CAWRGLLANYGYTF.

V is TRBV11-2 and J is TRBJ1-1; 7 positions match TRBD1. Germline V gene data show CDR1 as SGHAT and CDR2 as FQNNGV. V was clipped by 5 bases and J by 7 bases; unmatched bases: 10. CDR3 length: 14 residues. The CDR3 loop is CASSQGTATFEAFF. CDR3 nucleotide sequence: TGTGCCAGCAGCCAGGGGACAGCGACTTTTGAAGCTTTCTTT.

V usage is TRBV7-2 and J usage is TRBJ1-5; 10 bases are shared with TRBD1. With V trimmed by 5 bases and J by 2 bases, 6 bases remained unmatched. The CDR3 has 16 amino acids. Germline V lookup: CDR1 SGHTA, CDR2 FQGNSA. The CDR3 DNA sequence: TGTGCCAGCAGCCGTCGGACAGGGGGAGGCAATCAGCCCCAGCATTTT. Translating gives CASSRRTGGGNQPQHF.

This clone was found a few times. The CDR3 sequence is CASSLGMYGYTF. The CDR3 bases are TGTGCCAGCAGCTTAGGAATGTATGGCTACACCTTC. The chain combines TRBV7-2 with TRBJ1-2; no clear D. The germline V and J ends were trimmed by 1 base and 5 bases, with 5 bases remaining between them. The germline V gene encodes CDR1 SGHTA and CDR2 FQGNSA. This CDR3 has 12 amino acids. The full variable domain, with the rest looked up from reference TRBV7-2 and TRBJ1-2, is GAGVSQSPSNKVTEKGKDVELRCDPISGHTALYWYRQSLGQGLEFLIYFQGNSAPDKSGLPSDRFSAERTGGSVSTLTIQRTQQEDSAVYLCASSLGMYGYTFGSGTRLTVV.

V gene TRBV10-3 combines with J gene TRBJ2-3, with 7 bases fitting TRBD2. The trim removed 5 bases at V and 4 bases at J, leaving 3 bases unmatched. CDR3 length equals 13 residues. Per germline, CDR1 ENHRY and CDR2 SYGVKD. The CDR3 region has the DNA TGTGCCATCAGTACGACTAGCTCAGATACGCAGTATTTT. As protein: CAISTTSSDTQYF.

The chain is built from TRBV28 and TRBJ2-5; 7 nucleotides match TRBD2. Germline CDR1 is MDHEN and CDR2 is SYDVKM. Trimming cost V 6 bases and J 1 base; bases outside gene matches: 8. The length of the CDR3 is 15 residues. The CDR3 loop reads CASSSPAGAQETQYF. In DNA form, the CDR3 reads TGTGCCAGCAGCTCGCCGGCGGGAGCCCAAGAGACCCAGTACTTC.

This clone has only one observation. V is TRBV28 and J is TRBJ1-3; D might be TRBD1 (5 bases). Germline V gene lookup returns CDR1 MDHEN and CDR2 SYDVKM. Trimming cost V 5 bases and J 0 bases, with 17 bases left between them. The length of the CDR3 is 17 residues. The CDR3 DNA is TGTGCCAGCAGTCCATCCGGGACGGTGAGCTCTGGAAACACCATATATTTT. Translation gives CASSPSGTVSSGNTIYF.

In this sample, this clone turned up a few times. V and J are TRBV30 and TRBJ1-5; 8 bases match TRBD1. The trim removed 2 bases at V and 8 bases at J, leaving 14 bases unmatched. Per germline, CDR1 GTSNPN and CDR2 SVGIG (reference sequence). This CDR3 region has 16 residues. The CDR3 region is CAWSPRQGLKGEPQHF. The CDR3 nucleotides read TGTGCCTGGAGTCCACGACAGGGGCTTAAGGGGGAGCCCCAGCATTTT.